Listed here are 18 T cell receptor beta chains from one sample, sequenced in a study of cytomegalovirus exposure and HLA in healthy donors. Use of 60 Vbeta and 13 Jbeta primers characterized the PCR. Profiled with immunoSEQ multiplex PCR; TCRdb holds only in-frame clones, not every one. The specimen's table records tens of thousands of clones. The sequenced sample was PBMCs. These receptors were taken from a man aged 30-40 years in good health and CMV-seronegative.

The V gene is TRBV7-9, the J gene TRBJ2-2; 10 bases line up with TRBD1. The CDR3 is made up of 15 amino acids. Germline-derived CDR1 and CDR2 are SEHNR and FQNEAQ (reference sequence). J was trimmed by 3 bases and V by 8 bases; bases with no gene match: 6. This CDR3 reads CASGGDRGYTGELFF. The CDR3, as DNA: TGTGCCAGCGGCGGGGACAGGGGATACACCGGGGAGCTGTTTTTT.

This chain joins TRBV5-1 and TRBJ1-2, with 7 bases matching TRBD1. Germline CDR1 is SGHRS and CDR2 is YFSETQ. Unmatched junction bases numbered 8, after V lost 3 bases and J lost 6 bases. This CDR3 has 14 amino acids. The CDR3 DNA is TGCGCCAGCAGCTGGGGACAGAGACAAGATGGCTACACCTTC. Its translation is CASSWGQRQDGYTF.

The chain is built from TRBV5-8 and TRBJ2-3; no firm D call. This CDR3 region has 15 residues. Deletions cut 4 bases from V and 4 bases from J, with 16 bases between. Germline assignment: CDR1 SGHTS and CDR2 YDEGEE. The CDR3: CASSPDFAGADTQYF. DNA of the CDR3: TGTGCCAGCAGCCCCGATTTTGCCGGAGCAGATACGCAGTATTTT. Together with reference TRBV5-8 and TRBJ2-3, the CDR3 gives the full variable domain: EAGVTQSPTHLIKTRGQQATLRCSPISGHTSVYWYQQALGLGLQFLLWYDEGEERNRGNFPPRFSGRQFPNYSSELNVNALELEDSALYLCASSPDFAGADTQYFGPGTRLTVL.

The chain is built from TRBV19 and TRBJ1-2; D gene uncertain. This CDR3 has 12 residues. From germline, CDR1 is LNHDA and CDR2 SQIVND (reference sequence). The V end lost 5 bases, the J end lost 4 bases, and 8 bases lay between the germline ends. DNA of the CDR3: TGTGCCAGTAGTGCGGCAGCCTATGGCTACACCTTC. It codes for CASSAAAYGYTF.

This rearrangement joins TRBV6-1 to TRBJ1-4, with D tentatively TRBD1 (5 bases). The CDR3 is 15 amino acids. Looked up from germline, CDR1 is MNHNS and CDR2 is SASEGT. Between the trimmed V and J ends, which lost 3 bases and 4 bases, there was a span of 12 bases. The CDR3 nucleotides read TGTGCCAGCAGTGATGGTGTCAGGGATAATGAAAAACTGTTTTTT. Translated, it gives CASSDGVRDNEKLFF.

The rearrangement links TRBV29-1 to TRBJ1-1, with D perhaps TRBD1 (5 bases). The CDR3 extends over 13 amino acids. Germline V gene data show CDR1 as SQVTM and CDR2 as ANQGSEA. Trimming pared 5 bases from V and 4 bases from J, leaving 14 bases between. In nucleotides, the CDR3 is TGCAGCGTTAGGCGGGGGGGGAGCACTGAAGCTTTCTTT. Amino acids: CSVRRGGSTEAFF.

V gene TRBV4-2 combines with J gene TRBJ2-1; TRBD2 matches at 10 bases. The CDR3 is 17 residues long. Germline lookup yields CDR1 LGHNA and CDR2 YNFKEQ. V lost 0 bases to trimming and J lost 7 bases; unmatched junction nucleotides: 9. The CDR3 is CASSQELALAGINEQFF. The CDR3 bases are TGTGCCAGCAGCCAAGAATTGGCACTAGCGGGAATTAATGAGCAGTTCTTC.

This sequence joins TRBV9 and TRBJ2-1; 7 bases line up with TRBD2. The CDR3 length is 16 residues. The germline V gene encodes CDR1 SGDLS and CDR2 YYNGEE. Trimming cost V 0 bases and J 8 bases; bases outside gene matches: 11. This CDR3 is CASSVGPAGRGYEQFF. DNA of the CDR3: TGTGCCAGCAGCGTAGGTCCAGCGGGAAGGGGCTATGAGCAGTTCTTC.

The chain joins TRBV9 to TRBJ2-1; maybe TRBD2 (6 bases). Trimming stripped 3 bases from V and 4 bases from J, with 8 bases between. CDR3 size: 13 residues. Germline CDR1 and CDR2: SGDLS and YYNGEE. The CDR3 sequence is CASSGEEYNEQFF. CDR3 nucleotide sequence: TGTGCCAGCAGCGGGGAGGAGTACAATGAGCAGTTCTTC.

The chain links TRBV5-1 to TRBJ1-2, with 9 bases fitting TRBD1. The CDR3 extends over 14 amino acids. Per germline, CDR1 SGHRS and CDR2 YFSETQ. V shed 5 bases, J shed 6 bases, and the junction held 8 bases outside the gene matches. CDR3 protein: CASSNGQGIDGYTF. Here the CDR3 DNA reads TGCGCCAGCAGTAACGGACAGGGGATCGATGGCTACACCTTC.

This chain connects TRBV27 to TRBJ2-7; 11 bases are shared with TRBD2. The CDR3 runs to 14 residues. Germline V gene data show CDR1 as MNHEY and CDR2 as SMNVEV (reference sequence). V dropped 5 bases and J dropped 2; count of bases not matched to a gene: 2. The DNA for the CDR3 is TGTGCCAGCAGTATACTAGCGGGGGCCTACGAGCAGTACTTC. Protein product: CASSILAGAYEQYF.

The CDR3 spells CASSPQGGQAFF. The CDR3 DNA sequence: TGTGCCAGCAGCCCCCAGGGAGGGCAGGCTTTCTTT. This sequence joins TRBV7-9 and TRBJ1-1; weak D call: TRBD1 (5 bases). This CDR3 contains 12 residues. Germline V lookup: CDR1 SEHNR, CDR2 FQNEAQ (reference sequence). V lost 5 bases to trimming and J lost 11 bases, with 15 bases between them.

The chain employs TRBV9 and TRBJ1-3; D is possibly TRBD1 (5 bases). This CDR3 contains 15 residues. Germline CDR1 reads SGDLS; CDR2 reads YYNGEE. The V end lost 7 bases, the J end lost 3 bases, and 17 bases lay between the germline ends. The CDR3 loop is CASANGGTIGNTIYF. CDR3 DNA sequence: TGTGCCAGCGCCAACGGGGGGACTATTGGAAACACCATATATTTT. Full variable domain (outside the CDR3, taken from reference TRBV9 and TRBJ1-3): DSGVTQTPKHLITATGQRVTLRCSPRSGDLSVYWYQQSLDQGLQFLIQYYNGEERAKGNILERFSAQQFPDLHSELNLSSLELGDSALYFCASANGGTIGNTIYFGEGSWLTVV.

V gene TRBV13 combines with J gene TRBJ1-1; D remains unclear. CDR1 is PRHDT, CDR2 FYEKMQ, per germline (reference sequence). The CDR3 runs to 18 residues. Trimming took off 0 bases at V and 1 base at J, with 18 bases between the two ends. The CDR3 sequence: CASSLGLRDLYWNTEAFF. CDR3 DNA sequence: TGTGCCAGCAGCTTAGGCCTGAGGGATCTCTATTGGAACACTGAAGCTTTCTTT.

The chain couples TRBV29-1 to TRBJ1-1; D unclear. Germline V gene sequence: CDR1 SQVTM, CDR2 ANQGSEA. This CDR3 contains 14 residues. V lost 7 bases and J 0 bases, leaving 15 bases between the germline ends. The CDR3 nucleotides read TGCAGCGCCGAAGGGTCCGGGGTGAACACTGAAGCTTTCTTT. Translated, it gives CSAEGSGVNTEAFF.

CDR3 bases: TGCGCCAGCCGGAGCAGCGCAACTAATGAAAAACTGTTTTTT. Translation gives CASRSSATNEKLFF. The rearrangement joins TRBV5-1 to TRBJ1-4; D remains ambiguous. The CDR3 is made up of 14 amino acids. The ends were cut back, 7 bases at V and 0 bases at J, with 10 bases in the middle. CDR1 SGHRS and CDR2 YFSETQ come from the germline V gene. Combining the CDR3 with reference TRBV5-1 and TRBJ1-4 gives the whole variable domain KAGVTQTPRYLIKTRGQQVTLSCSPISGHRSVSWYQQTPGQGLQFLFEYFSETQRNKGNFPGRFSGRQFSNSRSEMNVSTLELGDSALYLCASRSSATNEKLFFGSGTQLSVL.

This rearrangement joins TRBV18 to TRBJ2-5; the match to TRBD2 covers 7 bases. CDR3 length: 15 residues. V shed 0 bases and J 5 bases; nucleotides not matched to a gene: 6. Germline values: CDR1 KGHSH, CDR2 LQKENI. In DNA form, the CDR3 reads TGTGCCAGCTCACCACCGGCGGGAGTATGGGAGACCCAGTACTTC. Amino acid sequence: CASSPPAGVWETQYF.

The chain combines TRBV11-2 with TRBJ2-7; 7 bases agree with TRBD2. The V and J ends lost 4 bases and 2 bases, in that order; junction bases with no gene match: 8. The CDR3 runs 15 residues. CDR1 and CDR2 from the germline V gene are SGHAT and FQNNGV. The CDR3 DNA reads TGTGCCAGCAGCTCTACCGGGGGGAGTACCTACGAGCAGTACTTC. Amino acid sequence: CASSSTGGSTYEQYF.